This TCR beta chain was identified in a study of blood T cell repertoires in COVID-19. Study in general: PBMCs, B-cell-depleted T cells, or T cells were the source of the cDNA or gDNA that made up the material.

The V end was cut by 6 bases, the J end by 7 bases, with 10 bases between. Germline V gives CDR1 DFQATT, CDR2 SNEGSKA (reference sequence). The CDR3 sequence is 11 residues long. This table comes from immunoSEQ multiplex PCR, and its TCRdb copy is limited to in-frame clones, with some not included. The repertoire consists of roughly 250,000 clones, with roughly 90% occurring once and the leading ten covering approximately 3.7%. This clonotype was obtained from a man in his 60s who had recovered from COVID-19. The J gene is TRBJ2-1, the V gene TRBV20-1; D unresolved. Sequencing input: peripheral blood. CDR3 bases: TGCAGTGCCCTAAGATCAAATGAGCAGTTCTTC. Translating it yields CSALRSNEQFF.